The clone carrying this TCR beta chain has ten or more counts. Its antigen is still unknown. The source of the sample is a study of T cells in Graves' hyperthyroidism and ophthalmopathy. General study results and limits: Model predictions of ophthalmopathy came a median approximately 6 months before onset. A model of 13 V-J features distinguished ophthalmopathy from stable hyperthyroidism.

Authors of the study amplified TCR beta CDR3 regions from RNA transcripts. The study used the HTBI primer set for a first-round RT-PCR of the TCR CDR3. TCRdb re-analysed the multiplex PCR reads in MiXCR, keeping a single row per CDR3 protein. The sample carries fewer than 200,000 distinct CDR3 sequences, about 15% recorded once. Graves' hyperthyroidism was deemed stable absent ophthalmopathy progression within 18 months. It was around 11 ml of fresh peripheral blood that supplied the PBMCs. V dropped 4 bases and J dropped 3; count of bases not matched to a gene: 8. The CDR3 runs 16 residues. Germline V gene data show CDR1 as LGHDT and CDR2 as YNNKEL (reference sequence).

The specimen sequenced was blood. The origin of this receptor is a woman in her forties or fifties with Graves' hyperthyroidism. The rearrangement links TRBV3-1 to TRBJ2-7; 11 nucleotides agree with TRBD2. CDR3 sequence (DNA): TGTGCCAGCAGCCCAACGCTAGCGGGGGGACTCTACGAGCAGTACTTC. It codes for CASSPTLAGGLYEQYF.